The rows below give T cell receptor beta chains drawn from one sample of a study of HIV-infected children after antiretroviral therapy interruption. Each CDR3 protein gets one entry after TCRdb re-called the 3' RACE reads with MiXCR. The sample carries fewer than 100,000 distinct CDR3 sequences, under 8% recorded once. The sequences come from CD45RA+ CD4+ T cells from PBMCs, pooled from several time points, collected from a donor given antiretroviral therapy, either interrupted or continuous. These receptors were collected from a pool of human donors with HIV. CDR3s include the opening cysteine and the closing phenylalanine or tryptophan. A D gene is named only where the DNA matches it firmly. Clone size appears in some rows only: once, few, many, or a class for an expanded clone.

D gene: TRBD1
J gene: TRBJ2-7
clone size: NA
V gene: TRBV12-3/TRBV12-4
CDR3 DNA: TGTGCCAGCAGTTTGGGACAGGTCAGCTCCTACGAGCAGTACTTC
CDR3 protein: CASSLGQVSSYEQYF

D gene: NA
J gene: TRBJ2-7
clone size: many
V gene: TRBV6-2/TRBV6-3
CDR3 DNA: TGTGCCAGCAGTTACTCAGGCAGCTCCTACGAGCAGTACTTC
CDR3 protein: CASSYSGSSYEQYF

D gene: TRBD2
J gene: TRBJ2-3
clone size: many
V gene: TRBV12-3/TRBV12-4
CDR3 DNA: TGTGCCAGCGGGGGGGGAGGAGATACGCAGTATTTT
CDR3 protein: CASGGGGDTQYF

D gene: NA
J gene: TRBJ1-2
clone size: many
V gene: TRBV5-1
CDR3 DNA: TGCGCCAGCAGCTTGGCCTCCGGCGGCAGGGAACACTATGGCTACACCTTC
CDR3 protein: CASSLASGGREHYGYTF

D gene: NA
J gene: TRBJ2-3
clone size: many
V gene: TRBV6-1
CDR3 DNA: TGTGCCAGCAGTGAACGGTTGGGAGATACGCAGTATTTT
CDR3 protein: CASSERLGDTQYF

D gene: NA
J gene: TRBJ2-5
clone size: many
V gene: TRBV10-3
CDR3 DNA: TGTGCCATCCCCGGACGTGAATGGTTAGAGACCCAGTACTTC
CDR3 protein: CAIPGREWLETQYF

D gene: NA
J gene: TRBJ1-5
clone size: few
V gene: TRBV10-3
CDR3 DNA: TGTGCCATCAGTGAAGGGAATCAGCCCCAGCATTTT
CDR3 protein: CAISEGNQPQHF

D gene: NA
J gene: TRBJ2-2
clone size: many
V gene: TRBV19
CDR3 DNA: TGTGCCAGTAAAGAACAGGGTGGAACCGGGGAGCTGTTTTTT
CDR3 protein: CASKEQGGTGELFF

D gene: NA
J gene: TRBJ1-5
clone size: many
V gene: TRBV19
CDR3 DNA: TGTGCCAGTAGACCCCTCTTTGACCCTAATCAGCCCCAGCATTTT
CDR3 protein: CASRPLFDPNQPQHF

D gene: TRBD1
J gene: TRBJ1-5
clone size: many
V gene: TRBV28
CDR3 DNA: TGTGCCAGCAGTCTCACGGACAGGGCTAGCAATCAGCCCCAGCATTTT
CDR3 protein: CASSLTDRASNQPQHF

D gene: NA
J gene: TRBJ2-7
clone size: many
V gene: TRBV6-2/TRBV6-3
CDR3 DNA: TGTGCCACCAGCGTTGGGACAAAATCCAACGAGCAGTACTTC
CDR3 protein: CATSVGTKSNEQYF

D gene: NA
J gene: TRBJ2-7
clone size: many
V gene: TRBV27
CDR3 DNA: TGTGCCAGCAGTTGGGGACCCCATAGCAAACAGTACTTC
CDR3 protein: CASSWGPHSKQYF

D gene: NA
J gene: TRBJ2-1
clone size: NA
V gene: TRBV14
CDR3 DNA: TGTGCCAGCAGCCAAGTAAGAGGTTTCAATGAGCAGTTCTTC
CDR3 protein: CASSQVRGFNEQFF

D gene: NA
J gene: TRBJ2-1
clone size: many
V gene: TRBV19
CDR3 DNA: TGTGCCAGTATAAAGGGGAACTCCTACAATGAGCAGTTCTTC
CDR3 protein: CASIKGNSYNEQFF

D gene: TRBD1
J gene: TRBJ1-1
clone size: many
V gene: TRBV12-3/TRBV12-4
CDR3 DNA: TGTGCCAGCAGTACCCAGGACAGGGGGGACACTGAAGCTTTCTTT
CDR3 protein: CASSTQDRGDTEAFF

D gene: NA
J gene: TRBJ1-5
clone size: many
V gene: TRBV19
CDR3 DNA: TGTGCCAGTAGTCCCCATACGGTTGTGGGCAATCAGCCCCAGCATTTT
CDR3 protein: CASSPHTVVGNQPQHF

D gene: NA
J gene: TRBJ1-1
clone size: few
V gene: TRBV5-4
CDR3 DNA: TGTGCCAGCAGCTTGATAGGGAACACTGAAGCTTTCTTT
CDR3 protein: CASSLIGNTEAFF

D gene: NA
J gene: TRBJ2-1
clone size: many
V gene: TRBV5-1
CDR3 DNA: TGCGCCAGCAGCTTGGTAGCAGGGTCAATAGACAATGAGCAGTTCTTC
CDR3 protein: CASSLVAGSIDNEQFF

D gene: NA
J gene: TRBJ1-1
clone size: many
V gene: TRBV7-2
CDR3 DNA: TGTGCCAGCAGCTTGGGGGGTGTGAACACTGAAGCTTTCTTT
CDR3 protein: CASSLGGVNTEAFF

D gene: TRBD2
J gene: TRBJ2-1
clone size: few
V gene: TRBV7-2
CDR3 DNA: TGTGCCAGCAGCTTAACTAGCGGGACCCCCAATGAGCAGTTCTTC
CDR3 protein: CASSLTSGTPNEQFF

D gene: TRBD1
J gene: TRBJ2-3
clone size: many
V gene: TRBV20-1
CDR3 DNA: TGCAGTGCTAGAGATCAGGGGGGCACAGATACGCAGTATTTT
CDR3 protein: CSARDQGGTDTQYF

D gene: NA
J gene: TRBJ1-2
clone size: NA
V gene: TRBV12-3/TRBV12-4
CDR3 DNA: TGTGCCAGCACCCTGGGAGGGTTGGGCTATGGCTACACCTTC
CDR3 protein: CASTLGGLGYGYTF

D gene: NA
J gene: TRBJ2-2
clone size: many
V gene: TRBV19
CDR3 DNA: TGTGCCAGCAAAAGACAGGTCATGAACACCGGGGAGCTGTTTTTT
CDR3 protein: CASKRQVMNTGELFF

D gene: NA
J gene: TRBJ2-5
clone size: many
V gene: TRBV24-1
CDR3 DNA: TGTGCCACCAGTGATCCGACGGAAGAGACCCAGTACTTC
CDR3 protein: CATSDPTEETQYF

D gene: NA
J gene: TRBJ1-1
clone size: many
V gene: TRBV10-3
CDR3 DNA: TGTGCCATCAGTGGGGGTAGGGACACTGAAGCTTTCTTT
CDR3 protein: CAISGGRDTEAFF

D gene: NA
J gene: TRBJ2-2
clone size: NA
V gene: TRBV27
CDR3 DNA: TGTGCCACTACCCCGCTTTTTGGGCCGCATAACACCGGGGAGCTGTTTTTT
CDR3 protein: CATTPLFGPHNTGELFF

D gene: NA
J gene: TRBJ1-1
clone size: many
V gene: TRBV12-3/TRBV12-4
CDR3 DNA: TGTGCCGACGAGGGGGACATGAACACTGAAGCTTTCTTT
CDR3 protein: CADEGDMNTEAFF

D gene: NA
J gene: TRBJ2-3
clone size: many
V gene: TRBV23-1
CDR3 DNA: TGCGCCAGCAGTCATACCGTCGGGGCAGCCCCTTACTTCTACACAGATACGCAGTATTTT
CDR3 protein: CASSHTVGAAPYFYTDTQYF

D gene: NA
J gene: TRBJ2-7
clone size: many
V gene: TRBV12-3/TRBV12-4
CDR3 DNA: TGTGCCAGCAGTTCCGCTTTGGGACGAAGCGAGCAGTACTTC
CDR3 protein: CASSSALGRSEQYF

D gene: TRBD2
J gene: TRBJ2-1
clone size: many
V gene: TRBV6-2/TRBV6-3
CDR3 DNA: TGTGCCACCATTAGCGGGCCCGGGTACAATGAGCAGTTCTTC
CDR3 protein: CATISGPGYNEQFF

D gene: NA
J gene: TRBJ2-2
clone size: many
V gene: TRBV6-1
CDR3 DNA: TGTGCCAGCAGGATCTTGAACACCGGGGAGCTGTTTTTT
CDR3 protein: CASRILNTGELFF

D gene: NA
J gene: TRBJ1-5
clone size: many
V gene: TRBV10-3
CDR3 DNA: TGTGCCATCAGTCCTACAGGGCGGAATCAGCCCCAGCATTTT
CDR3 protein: CAISPTGRNQPQHF

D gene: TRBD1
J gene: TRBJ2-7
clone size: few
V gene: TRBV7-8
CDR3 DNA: TGTGCCAGCAGCACAACCTCAGGGGGAAGGGAGCAGTACTTC
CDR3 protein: CASSTTSGGREQYF

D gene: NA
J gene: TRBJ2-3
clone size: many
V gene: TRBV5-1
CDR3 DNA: TGCGCCAGCAGCTTGGAGGGGGTCGCGGATACGCAGTATTTT
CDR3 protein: CASSLEGVADTQYF

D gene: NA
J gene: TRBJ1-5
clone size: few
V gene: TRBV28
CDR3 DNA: TGTGCCAGCAGTGCTTCGAGGAGGGACAATCAGCCCCAGCATTTT
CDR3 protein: CASSASRRDNQPQHF

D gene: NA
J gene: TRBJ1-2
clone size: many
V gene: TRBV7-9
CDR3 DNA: TGTGCCAGCAGCTTGGAGCAGATCTATGGCTACACCTTC
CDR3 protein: CASSLEQIYGYTF

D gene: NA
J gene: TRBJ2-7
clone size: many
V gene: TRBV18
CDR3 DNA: TGTGCCAGCTCACCACCGGCGTCCGACGAGCAGTACTTC
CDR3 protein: CASSPPASDEQYF

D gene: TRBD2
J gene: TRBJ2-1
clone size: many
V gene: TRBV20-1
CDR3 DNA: TGCAGTGCTAGATCCGGACTAGCGGGAGCTGAGCAGTTCTTC
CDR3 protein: CSARSGLAGAEQFF

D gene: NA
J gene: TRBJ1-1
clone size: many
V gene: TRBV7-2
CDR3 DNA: TGTGCCAGCAGCTCCCGGACAGTGAACACTGAAGCTTTCTTT
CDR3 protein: CASSSRTVNTEAFF

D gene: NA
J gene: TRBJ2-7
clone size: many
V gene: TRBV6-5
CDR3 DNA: TGTGCCAGCACCCACCCCGGGGTTCCCCCCTCCTACGAGCAGTACTTC
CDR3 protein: CASTHPGVPPSYEQYF

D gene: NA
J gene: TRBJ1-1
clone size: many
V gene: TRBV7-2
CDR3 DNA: TGTGCCAGCAGCTTAGCAGCAGGGGACTCTGAAGCTTTCTTT
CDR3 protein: CASSLAAGDSEAFF

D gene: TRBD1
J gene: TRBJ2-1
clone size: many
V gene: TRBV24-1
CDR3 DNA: TGTGCCACCAGTGGGCCGGGACAGGGAGTCCACAATGAGCAGTTCTTC
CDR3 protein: CATSGPGQGVHNEQFF

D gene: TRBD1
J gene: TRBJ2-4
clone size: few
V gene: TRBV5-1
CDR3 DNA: TGCGCCAGCAGCTACCTGGGACAGGGGGAAAACATTCAGTACTTC
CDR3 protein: CASSYLGQGENIQYF

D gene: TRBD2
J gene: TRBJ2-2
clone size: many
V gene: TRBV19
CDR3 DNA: TGTGCCAGTAGTATTATGGGGAGGGCCGGGGAGCTGTTTTTT
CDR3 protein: CASSIMGRAGELFF

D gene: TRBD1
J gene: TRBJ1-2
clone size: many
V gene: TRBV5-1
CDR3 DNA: TGCGCCAGCAGCTTCGGACAGGGCTCTAACTATGGCTACACCTTC
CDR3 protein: CASSFGQGSNYGYTF

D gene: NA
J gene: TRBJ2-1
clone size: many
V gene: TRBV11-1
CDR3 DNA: TGTGCCAGCAGCGAGACCCCGGGACTGCCGCCCAATGAGCAGTTCTTC
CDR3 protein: CASSETPGLPPNEQFF

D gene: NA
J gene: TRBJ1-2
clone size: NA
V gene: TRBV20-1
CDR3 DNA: TGCAGTGCTAGAGTCCGAGGGGCTGGCTACACCTTC
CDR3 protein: CSARVRGAGYTF